The clone carrying this T cell receptor beta chain appeared a few times. The antigen remains unidentified. The data were taken from a study of beta chain features in type 1 diabetes. Study as a whole: Comparable age, gender and cell yields were observed in patients relative to healthy donors.

Isolated RNA was reverse transcribed in full, so expressed TCRB transcripts were sequenced. Clones were sequenced by immunoSEQ multiplex PCR, and TCRdb holds only the in-frame ones, with some missing. Seen here are some 270,000 clones, under 8.5% observed once, and the top ten hold about 0.93%. Trimming took 5 bases from V and 4 from J; bases not matched to a gene: 9. Per the germline V gene, CDR1 is SGHTA and CDR2 is FQGNSA. This CDR3 comprises 18 residues. Study findings and constraints: Patients' naive, central memory and Treg TCRB repertoires seemed closer to one another than those of healthy donors. PCR might pick shorter templates more often, in the same way for patients and controls.

Source material: central memory CD4+ T cells from blood. The sequence was collected from a woman aged 18 to 35 in good health. The chain links TRBV7-2 to TRBJ2-2, with 14 bases aligning to TRBD2. This CDR3 reads CASSATTSGRGGTGELFF. The CDR3 nucleotides are TGTGCCAGCAGCGCGACGACTAGCGGGAGGGGTGGCACCGGGGAGCTGTTTTTT.